This TCR beta chain comes out of a study of brain T cells in children with intractable seizures. Study-wide results and caveats: Pre-surgery blood may have been undersampled, hiding some clones.

As regards this clone: Its antigen is as yet unknown.

The V and J ends lost 2 bases and 6 bases respectively, with 14 bases between them. In germline, CDR1 is KGHSH, CDR2 LQKENI. CDR3 length: 14 amino acids. Repertoires were generated with immunoSEQ multiplex PCR, while TCRdb's copy carries only in-frame clones and drops some. The repertoire includes 300,000 to 400,000 clones, 85% to 95% of them detected once, and under 7% sits in the top ten. Time point meaning: blood from clinic visit 5 months post-surgery; TSC patient then seizure free. Sequencing was limited to surgery cases with top T cell transcript signatures in brain tissue. The chain couples TRBV18 to TRBJ2-7; D perhaps matches TRBD1 (6 bases). This specimen was peripheral blood, taken about 5 months after surgery. This clonotype originated in a boy in the first two years of life with tuberous sclerosis and intractable seizures. The CDR3 sequence is CASSPGQPAGEQYF. The CDR3 bases are TGTGCCAGCTCACCAGGACAGCCGGCCGGCGAGCAGTACTTC.